This T cell receptor (beta chain) is drawn from a study of cytotoxic CD8 clonotypes in ibrutinib-treated CLL (dated by TCRdb to the early 2020s). Looking at the study overall: The cohort was composed of some twelve relapsed/refractory and about 15 treatment-naive patients; IGHV unmutated status was identified in under 18 patients. Samples at response were collected after a median of about 12 months of treatment, with a range of 6 to 36 months. All remission and progressive disease samples were collected while patients were still receiving ibrutinib. Of the roughly 86 participants in the trial, roughly 25 had longitudinal samples available. Partial responses were observed in 24 patients and complete responses in 2; after a median follow-up of about 69 months, remission was maintained in 15 or so patients and progression was observed in some 12. Samples averaged approximately 250,000 productive templates and 80,000 to 100,000 productive rearrangements. Cryopreserved peripheral blood mononuclear cells were obtained before treatment, at response, and at either sustained remission or disease progression.

Results the study describes overall, beyond this receptor: Sampling times were not matched between patients in sustained remission and patients whose disease was progressing, and lymph node repertoires were not examined. Public clonotypes were found to be uncommon and were observed to contract or remain stable during treatment; the increase in clonality was shown to reflect expansion of private clonotypes at ibrutinib response. Clonality increased at ibrutinib response, stayed stable in sustained remission, and fell back toward baseline at progression. Baseline clonality exceeded that of age-matched healthy donors and correlated strongly with circulating CD8+ T-cell counts.

A note on this clone: The specificity of this receptor is unknown. No much larger clonotype is one base removed from it; base qualities were not supplied.

The goal of deep resolution MiSeq sequencing was a depth between 1 in 1 million and 1 in 200,000 T cells, and coverage averaged 10x per clonotype. The immunoSEQ hsTCRB Kit was used to generate the TCR beta libraries. From the authors' description of their analysis: The data were analyzed with ImmunoSEQ Analyzer and ImmunoSEQ Data Assistant, and V, D and J gene assignments followed IMGT definitions. Clonality was computed as one minus normalized Shannon entropy of productive rearrangement frequencies, ranging from 0 to 1. Only overrepresented clonotypes making up at least 0.05% of the repertoire of each patient were included in the public clonotype analysis. About twelve age-matched healthy donor repertoires from immuneACCESS were used as controls for clonality. TCRdb took this table from immuneACCESS and kept in-frame rearrangements with V and J called. Such tables lack part of the clones; where checked against another copy, unresolved V genes explain under half of the gap, and the rest is unexplained. V, J and clone size were drawn from that table, and D and trimming were deduced from the DNA. Present in this sample are fewer than 300,000 clones, roughly 76% of which were seen just once. Of the sample, roughly 6% falls within the top ten clones.

What the time point label conveys for this sample: progressive disease on ibrutinib. For TCR beta library preparation, roughly 2.1 micrograms of genomic DNA were isolated from cryopreserved PBMCs. Longitudinal blood samples from CLL patients receiving ibrutinib monotherapy were subjected to high-throughput TCR beta sequencing. The patients took part in an open-label, single-center phase 2 trial of ibrutinib monotherapy. The junction shows trimming of 0 bases on V and 7 bases on J, and the gene matches do not reach 12 bases of it. From its cysteine to its phenylalanine, the CDR3 spans 17 amino acids. The read is trimmed to its CDR3 DNA, 51 bases read in frame from base 1. CDR1 and CDR2 were assigned from the germline V gene as SGHRS and YFSETQ.

The origin of this receptor is a human donor with chronic lymphocytic leukemia. The specimen comprised PBMCs, sampled at disease progression, from a patient treated with ibrutinib. The chain couples TRBV5-1 to TRBJ2-1, with 8 bases matching TRBD2. This receptor carries the CDR3 CASSLAGVGLAVNEQFF. At the DNA level, the sequence is TGCGCCAGCAGCTTGGCCGGTGTCGGACTAGCAGTTAATGAGCAGTTCTTC.